This paragraph reports one T cell receptor (beta chain). Antigen: not known. Thyroid surgery was preceded by no treatment in any patient. This record belongs to a study of metastatic and nonmetastatic thyroid tumors. At the level of the study: Both malignant and benign thyroid patients supplied peripheral blood and tumor or nodule tissue samples, across which the repertoires of these patients were then compared.

TCRdb re-called the PCR reads with MiXCR. The repertoire holds about 6,100 clones, about 31% seen once, with roughly 48% in the top ten. Overall study findings and caveats: According to reports, the diversity of TCR beta was significantly higher in malignant thyroid tumors than in benign nodules, and this held in both blood and tumor samples.

CDR1 and CDR2 (germline): GTSNPN, SVGIG (reference sequence). The CDR3 totals 14 residues. Trimming stripped 4 bases from V and 5 bases from J, with 12 bases between. This TCR was recovered from a female donor with papillary thyroid cancer or a benign thyroid nodule (not recorded which). Some clones in this sample may be carry-over from other donors' samples. Sequencing was done on a sample of adjacent normal tissue. The chain employs TRBV30 and TRBJ1-6, with D possibly TRBD1 on 6 matching bases. The CDR3 bases are TGTGCCTGGATCGGACAGAGTAATAATTCACCCCTCCACTTT. Protein: CAWIGQSNNSPLHF.